The 20 T cell receptor beta chains presented below share a single source sample, sequenced in a study of early T cells in non-severe SARS-CoV-2 infection. TCRdb reprocessed the 5' RACE reads with MiXCR, giving one entry per CDR3 protein. The sample carries around 60,000 distinct CDR3 sequences, around 20% recorded once. This specimen was whole blood, taken at baseline. These receptors all stem from an adult who was a healthcare worker with PCR-confirmed SARS-CoV-2 infection or an uninfected control (not recorded which).

This chain connects TRBV7-3 to TRBJ2-5; D remains unclear. The CDR3 sequence is 14 residues long. Germline lookup yields CDR1 SGHTA and CDR2 FQGTGA. The germline V and J ends were trimmed by 5 bases and 2 bases, with 12 bases remaining between them. In DNA, the CDR3 is TGTGCCAGCAGCCTCGGGCAGATGCAAGAGACCCAGTACTTC. Translating it yields CASSLGQMQETQYF. Full variable domain (rest looked up from reference TRBV7-3 and TRBJ2-5): GAGVSQTPSNKVTEKGKYVELRCDPISGHTALYWYRQSLGQGPEFLIYFQGTGAADDSGLPNDRFFAVRPEGSVSTLKIQRTERGDSAVYLCASSLGQMQETQYFGPGTRLLVL.

The CDR3 sequence: CASALGTVKTEAFF. The CDR3 DNA reads as TGTGCCAGCGCGTTGGGGACGGTCAAGACTGAAGCTTTCTTT. This rearrangement joins TRBV6-1 to TRBJ1-1, with a possible D match to TRBD1 (5 bases). The germline V gene has CDR1 MNHNS and CDR2 SASEGT. The CDR3 extends over 14 amino acids. Trimming took 8 bases from V and 5 from J, leaving 18 bases between them.

This clonotype was observed a handful of times. V gene TRBV12-3 or TRBV12-4 combines with J gene TRBJ1-2; D gene uncertain. The CDR3 consists of 14 residues. Trimming left V 4 bases short and J 4 bases short, with 13 bases between. CDR3: CASSSLFGPYGYTF. The CDR3 region has the DNA TGTGCCAGCAGTTCCCTATTCGGGCCCTATGGCTACACCTTC.

Ten or more counts support this clonotype. This chain joins TRBV19 and TRBJ1-6; the match to TRBD1 covers 7 bases. The ends lost 5 bases at V and 6 bases at J; junction bases unmatched: 4. The germline V gene encodes CDR1 LNHDA and CDR2 SQIVND (reference sequence). This CDR3 is built from 14 residues. In DNA, the CDR3 is TGTGCCAGTAGTTTCCGGGACAGTAATTCACCCCTCCACTTT. It is translated as CASSFRDSNSPLHF.

The chain is built from TRBV30 and TRBJ2-3, with D tentatively TRBD2 (6 bases). The V gene's germline CDR1 is GTSNPN and CDR2 SVGIG (reference sequence). The CDR3 is 14 amino acids. The germline V and J ends were trimmed by 4 bases and 4 bases, with 15 bases remaining between them. CDR3 nucleotides: TGTGCCTGGACCCTGGGAGGATTTGCAGATACGCAGTATTTT. This sequence encodes CAWTLGGFADTQYF.

This chain joins TRBV4-1 and TRBJ2-7; D call uncertain. The germline gives CDR1 MGHRA, CDR2 YSYEKL. Trimming took off 4 bases at V and 2 bases at J, with 9 bases between the two ends. The CDR3 contains 13 residues. CDR3 amino acids: CASSPVSTYEQYF. CDR3 DNA: TGCGCCAGCAGCCCTGTCTCCACCTACGAGCAGTACTTC.

This clonotype was picked up a small number of times. The chain carries TRBV5-1 and TRBJ2-5; D perhaps matches TRBD1 (5 bases). There are 15 residues in the CDR3. Trimming shortened V by 0 bases and J by 5 bases, and 14 bases separated the two germline ends. CDR1 and CDR2 from the germline V gene are SGHRS and YFSETQ. The CDR3 protein is CASSLAQGGFETQYF. The CDR3 coding sequence is TGCGCCAGCAGCTTGGCGCAGGGTGGTTTTGAGACCCAGTACTTC.

This clonotype has a handful of counts. The V and J genes are TRBV6-5 and TRBJ2-1; 9 nucleotides align to TRBD1. The CDR3 is 12 amino acids. Germline CDR1 MNHEY, CDR2 SVGAGI. V dropped 10 bases and J dropped 7; count of bases not matched to a gene: 5. The chain's CDR3 is CATRTGENEQFF. CDR3 nucleotide sequence: TGTGCCACACGGACAGGGGAGAATGAGCAGTTCTTC.

The chain couples TRBV20-1 to TRBJ2-1; D is unresolved. This CDR3 has 16 amino acids. Trimming shortened V by 0 bases and J by 0 bases, and 12 bases separated the two germline ends. Germline assignment: CDR1 DFQATT and CDR2 SNEGSKA (reference sequence). The CDR3 loop reads CSARDTYTSSYNEQFF. The CDR3 DNA is TGCAGTGCTAGAGATACCTATACAAGCTCCTACAATGAGCAGTTCTTC.

This clonotype was seen a few times. This chain connects TRBV11-2 to TRBJ1-4, with D possibly matching TRBD1 (5 bases). Germline assignment: CDR1 SGHAT and CDR2 FQNNGV. Trimming shortened V by 4 bases and J by 8 bases, and 5 bases separated the two germline ends. The CDR3 loop spans 11 amino acids. The DNA of the CDR3 is TGTGCCAGCAGCTGGGGCGAAAAACTGTTTTTT. Translation gives CASSWGEKLFF.

This sequence joins TRBV10-3 and TRBJ2-7, with D perhaps TRBD1 or TRBD2 (5 bases each). V was trimmed by 7 bases and J by 1 base, leaving 14 bases between them. Germline loops: CDR1 ENHRY, CDR2 SYGVKD. The CDR3 is made up of 14 amino acids. In DNA form, the CDR3 reads TGTGCCATCAAAGCGGCAGGGAGTTCCTACGAGCAGTACTTC. Translated, it gives CAIKAAGSSYEQYF.

The chain is built from TRBV5-1 and TRBJ2-2, with D unresolved. The length of the CDR3 is 16 residues. Trimming removed 5 bases from V and 0 bases from J, with 14 bases in between. Germline CDR1 reads SGHRS; CDR2 reads YFSETQ. CDR3 in amino acids: CASSLLSGPNTGELFF. In DNA form, the CDR3 reads TGCGCCAGCAGTCTTCTCTCTGGTCCGAACACCGGGGAGCTGTTTTTT. The whole variable domain, remainder taken from reference TRBV5-1 and TRBJ2-2, is KAGVTQTPRYLIKTRGQQVTLSCSPISGHRSVSWYQQTPGQGLQFLFEYFSETQRNKGNFPGRFSGRQFSNSRSEMNVSTLELGDSALYLCASSLLSGPNTGELFFGEGSRLTVL.

This clonotype was observed a handful of times. At one end, the junction sequence differs from germline, possibly due to a read error. This chain connects TRBV3-1 to TRBJ2-3, with 11 bases fitting TRBD2. The CDR3 has 15 amino acids. The germline gives CDR1 LGHDT, CDR2 YNNKEL (reference sequence). The DNA for the CDR3 is TGCGCCAGCAGCCAAGGACTAGCGGGTGAAGATACGCAGTATTTT. Amino acid sequence: CASSQGLAGEDTQYF.

This clonotype was detected only a few times. One junction end does not reproduce the germline sequence, and a read error may be involved. The chain links TRBV4-1 to TRBJ1-1; no clear D gene. The CDR3 runs to 15 residues. Germline lookup yields CDR1 MGHRA and CDR2 YSYEKL. Here the CDR3 reads CASSQGTGSNTEAFF. The DNA for the CDR3 is TGTGCCAGCAGCCAAGGAACGGGGTCGAACACTGAAGCTTTCTTT.

This clonotype was observed a handful of times. The chain uses TRBV29-1 and TRBJ1-2, with TRBD1 identical over 7 bases. CDR1 is SQVTM, CDR2 ANQGSEA, per germline. This CDR3 comprises 12 residues. V shed 8 bases and J 7 bases; nucleotides not matched to a gene: 10. The CDR3 nucleotides read TGCAGCCGCCCCCAGACAGGGCTTGGCTACACCTTC. Residues: CSRPQTGLGYTF.

This clonotype was seen a single time. The chain combines TRBV9 with TRBJ2-7; D might be TRBD1 or TRBD2, each matching 5 bases. Per the germline V gene, CDR1 is SGDLS and CDR2 is YYNGEE. Trimming shortened V by 0 bases and J by 2 bases, and 12 bases separated the two germline ends. The CDR3 spans 15 residues. DNA of the CDR3: TGTGCCAGCAGCGTAGACGTTGGGGACCCCTACGAGCAGTACTTC. Its translation is CASSVDVGDPYEQYF.

The CDR3 DNA sequence: TGTGCCAGCAGTCGGGCGAGGACCACAGATACGCAGTATTTT. Protein sequence: CASSRARTTDTQYF. The rearrangement joins TRBV12-3 or TRBV12-4 to TRBJ2-3; D is ambiguous. This CDR3 region has 14 residues. V gave up 5 bases and J gave up 2 bases, with 11 bases separating them.

The chain recombines TRBV25-1 with TRBJ2-7, with D hard to call. CDR1 is MGHDK and CDR2 is SYGVNS in the germline V gene. This CDR3 spans 13 amino acids. Trimming removed 2 bases from V and 2 bases from J, with 7 bases in between. The CDR3 loop reads CASSEAATYEQYF. CDR3 bases: TGTGCCAGCAGTGAAGCAGCTACCTACGAGCAGTACTTC.

V is TRBV7-9 and J is TRBJ1-1; D unclear. With 4 bases removed from V and 4 bases from J, the gap between germline ends came to 10 bases. The germline V gene encodes CDR1 SEHNR and CDR2 FQNEAQ (reference sequence). This CDR3 is 13 amino acids long. CDR3: CASSSRETTEAFF. In nucleotides, the CDR3 is TGTGCCAGCAGCTCAAGGGAGACCACTGAAGCTTTCTTT. The full variable domain, in which reference TRBV7-9 and TRBJ1-1 provide the parts outside the CDR3, is DTGVSQNPRHKITKRGQNVTFRCDPISEHNRLYWYRQTLGQGPEFLTYFQNEAQLEKSRLLSDRFSAERPKGSFSTLEIQRTEQGDSAMYLCASSSRETTEAFFGQGTRLTVV.

There are a few counts of this clonotype. The chain links TRBV20-1 to TRBJ1-6, with D uncertain. Germline V gives CDR1 DFQATT, CDR2 SNEGSKA (reference sequence). CDR3 length equals 13 residues. Trimming stripped 0 bases from V and 9 bases from J, with 9 bases between. Here the CDR3 reads CSAREKPFSPLHF. The CDR3, as DNA: TGCAGTGCTAGAGAGAAGCCGTTTTCACCCCTCCACTTT.